This TCR beta chain was sequenced for a study of early T cells in non-severe SARS-CoV-2 infection. At the level of the study: Sequencing was performed on bulk RNA from unsorted whole blood, leaving chains unpaired.

This CDR3 contains 16 residues. V trimming: 4 bases; J trimming: 5 bases; junction bases outside the gene matches: 13. Germline values: CDR1 ENHRY, CDR2 SYGVKD. This clonotype was detected many times. The TCR library protocol was used to attach unique molecular identifiers. These identifiers were attached to individual cDNA molecules. TCRdb re-derived calls from the 5' RACE reads in MiXCR, one entry per CDR3 protein. The sample lists around 50,000 distinct CDR3 sequences; about 12% were seen once. This clonotype was obtained from an adult who was a healthcare worker with PCR-confirmed SARS-CoV-2 infection or an uninfected control (not recorded which). The rearrangement joins TRBV10-3 to TRBJ2-5; 7 bases agree with TRBD2. Sequenced sample: whole blood. This CDR3 reads CAISGEGILGQETQYF. CDR3 sequence (DNA): TGTGCCATCAGTGGGGAGGGTATCTTAGGCCAGGAGACCCAGTACTTC.